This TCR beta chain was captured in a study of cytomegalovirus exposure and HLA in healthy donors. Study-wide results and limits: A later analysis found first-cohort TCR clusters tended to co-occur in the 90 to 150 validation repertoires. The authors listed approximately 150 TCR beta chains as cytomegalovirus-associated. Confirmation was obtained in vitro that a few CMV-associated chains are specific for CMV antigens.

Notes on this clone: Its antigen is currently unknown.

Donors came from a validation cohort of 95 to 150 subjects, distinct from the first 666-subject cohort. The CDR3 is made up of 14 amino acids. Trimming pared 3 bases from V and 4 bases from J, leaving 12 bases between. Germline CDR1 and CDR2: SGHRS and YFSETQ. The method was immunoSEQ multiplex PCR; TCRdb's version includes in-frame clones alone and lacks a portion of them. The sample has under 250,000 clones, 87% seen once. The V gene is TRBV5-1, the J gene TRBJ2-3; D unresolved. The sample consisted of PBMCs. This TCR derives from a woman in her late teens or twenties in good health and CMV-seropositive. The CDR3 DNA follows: TGCGCCAGCAGCTCACCTAGGATCTCAGATACGCAGTATTTT. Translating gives CASSSPRISDTQYF.